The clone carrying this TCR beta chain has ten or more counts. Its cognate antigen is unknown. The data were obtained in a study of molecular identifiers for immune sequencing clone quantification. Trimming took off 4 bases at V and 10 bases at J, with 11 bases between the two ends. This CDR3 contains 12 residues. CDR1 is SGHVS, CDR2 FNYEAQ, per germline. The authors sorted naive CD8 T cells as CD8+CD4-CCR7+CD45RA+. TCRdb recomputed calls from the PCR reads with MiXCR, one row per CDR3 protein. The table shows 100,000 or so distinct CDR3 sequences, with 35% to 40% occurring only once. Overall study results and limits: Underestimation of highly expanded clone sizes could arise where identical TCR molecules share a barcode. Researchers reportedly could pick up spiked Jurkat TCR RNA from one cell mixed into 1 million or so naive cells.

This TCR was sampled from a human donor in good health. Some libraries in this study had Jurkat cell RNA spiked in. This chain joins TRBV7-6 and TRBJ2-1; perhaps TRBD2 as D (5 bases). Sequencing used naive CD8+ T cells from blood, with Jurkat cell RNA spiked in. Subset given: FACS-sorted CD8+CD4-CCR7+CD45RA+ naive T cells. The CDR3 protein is CASSSLAGEQFF. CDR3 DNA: TGTGCCAGCAGCTCCCTAGCAGGCGAGCAGTTCTTC.